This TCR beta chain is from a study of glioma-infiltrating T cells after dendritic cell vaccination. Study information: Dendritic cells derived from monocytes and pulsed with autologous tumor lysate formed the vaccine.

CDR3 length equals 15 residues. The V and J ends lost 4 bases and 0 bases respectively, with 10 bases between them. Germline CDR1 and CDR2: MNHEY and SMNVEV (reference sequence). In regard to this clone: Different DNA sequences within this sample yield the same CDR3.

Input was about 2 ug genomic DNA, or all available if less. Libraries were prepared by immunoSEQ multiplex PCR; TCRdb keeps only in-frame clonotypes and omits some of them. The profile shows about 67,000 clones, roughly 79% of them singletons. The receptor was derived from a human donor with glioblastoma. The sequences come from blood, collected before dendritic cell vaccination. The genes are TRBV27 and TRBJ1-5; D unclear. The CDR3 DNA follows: TGTGCCAGCAGTTCACTCCCTGTTAGCAATCAGCCCCAGCATTTT. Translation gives CASSSLPVSNQPQHF.